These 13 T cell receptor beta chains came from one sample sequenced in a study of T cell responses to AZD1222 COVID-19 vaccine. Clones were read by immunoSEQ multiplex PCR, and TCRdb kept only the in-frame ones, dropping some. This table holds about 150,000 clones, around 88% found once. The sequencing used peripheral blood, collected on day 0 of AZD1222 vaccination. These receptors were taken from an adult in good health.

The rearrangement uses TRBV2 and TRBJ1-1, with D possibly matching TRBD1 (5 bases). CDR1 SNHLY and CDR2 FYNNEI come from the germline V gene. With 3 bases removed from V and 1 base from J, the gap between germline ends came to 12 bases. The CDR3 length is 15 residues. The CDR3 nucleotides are TGTGCCAGCAGTGATCTGGGTAGGGGGAACACTGAAGCTTTCTTT. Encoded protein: CASSDLGRGNTEAFF.

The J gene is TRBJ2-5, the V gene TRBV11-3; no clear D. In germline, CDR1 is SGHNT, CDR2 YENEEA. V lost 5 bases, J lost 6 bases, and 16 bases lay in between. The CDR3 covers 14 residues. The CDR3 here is CASSPSPIPQTQYF. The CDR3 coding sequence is TGTGCCAGCAGCCCTAGTCCGATCCCGCAGACCCAGTACTTC.

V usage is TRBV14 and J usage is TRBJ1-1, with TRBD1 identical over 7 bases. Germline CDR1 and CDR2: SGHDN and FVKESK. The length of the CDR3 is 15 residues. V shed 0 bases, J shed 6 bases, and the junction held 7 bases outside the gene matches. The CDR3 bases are TGTGCCAGCAGCCAAGACCCACAGGGGAAGGCTGAAGCTTTCTTT. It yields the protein CASSQDPQGKAEAFF.

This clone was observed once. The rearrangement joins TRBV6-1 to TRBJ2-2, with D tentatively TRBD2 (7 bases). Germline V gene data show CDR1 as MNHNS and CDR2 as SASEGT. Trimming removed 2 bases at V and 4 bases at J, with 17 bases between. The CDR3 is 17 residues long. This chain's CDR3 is CASSESPGGWFTGELFF. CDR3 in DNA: TGTGCCAGCAGTGAAAGTCCGGGGGGCTGGTTCACCGGGGAGCTGTTTTTT.

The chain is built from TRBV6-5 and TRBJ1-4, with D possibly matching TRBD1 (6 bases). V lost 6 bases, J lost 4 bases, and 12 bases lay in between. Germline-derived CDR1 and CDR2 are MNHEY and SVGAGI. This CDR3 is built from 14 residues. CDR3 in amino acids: CASSPTGNNEKLFF. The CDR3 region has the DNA TGTGCCAGCAGCCCGACAGGAAATAATGAAAAACTGTTTTTT.

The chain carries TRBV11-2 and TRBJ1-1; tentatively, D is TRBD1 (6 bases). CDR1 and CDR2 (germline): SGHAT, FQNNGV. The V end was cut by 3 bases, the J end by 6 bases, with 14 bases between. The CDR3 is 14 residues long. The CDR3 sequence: CASSFNRAGAEAFF. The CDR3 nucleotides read TGTGCCAGCAGCTTCAACAGGGCGGGCGCTGAAGCTTTCTTT.

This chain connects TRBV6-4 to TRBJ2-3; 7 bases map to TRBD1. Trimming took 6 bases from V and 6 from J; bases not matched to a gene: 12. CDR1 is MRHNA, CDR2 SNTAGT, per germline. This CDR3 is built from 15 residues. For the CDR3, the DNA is TGTGCCAGCAGCGCTCGAGACAGGGAGACGGATACGCAGTATTTT. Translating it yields CASSARDRETDTQYF.

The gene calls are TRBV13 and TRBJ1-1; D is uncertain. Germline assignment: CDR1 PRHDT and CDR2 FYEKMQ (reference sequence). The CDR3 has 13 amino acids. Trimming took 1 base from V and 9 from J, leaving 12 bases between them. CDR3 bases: TGTGCCAGCAGCTTAGCGGCCCAGGTGAAAGCTTTCTTT. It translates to CASSLAAQVKAFF.

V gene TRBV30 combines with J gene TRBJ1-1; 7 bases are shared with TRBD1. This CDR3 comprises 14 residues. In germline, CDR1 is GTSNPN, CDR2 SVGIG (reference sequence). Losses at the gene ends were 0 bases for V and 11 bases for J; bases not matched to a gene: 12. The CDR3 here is CAWSVSGSPGGAFF. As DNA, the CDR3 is TGTGCCTGGAGTGTATCAGGGTCACCAGGGGGGGCTTTCTTT. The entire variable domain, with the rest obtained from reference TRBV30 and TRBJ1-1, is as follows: SQTIHQWPATLVQPVGSPLSLECTVEGTSNPNLYWYRQAAGRGLQLLFYSVGIGQISSEVPQNLSASRPQDRQFILSSKKLLLSDSGFYLCAWSVSGSPGGAFFGQGTRLTVV.

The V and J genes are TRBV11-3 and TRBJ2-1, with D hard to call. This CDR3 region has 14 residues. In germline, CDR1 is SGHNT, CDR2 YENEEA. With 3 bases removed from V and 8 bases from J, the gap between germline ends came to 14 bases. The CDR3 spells CASSFQWSFDEQFF. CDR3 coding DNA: TGTGCCAGCAGCTTTCAGTGGAGTTTCGATGAGCAGTTCTTC.

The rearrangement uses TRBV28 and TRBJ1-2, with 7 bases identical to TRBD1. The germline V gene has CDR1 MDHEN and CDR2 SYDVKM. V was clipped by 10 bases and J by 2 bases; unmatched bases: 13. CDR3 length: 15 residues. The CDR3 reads CATNYMVGGNYGYTF. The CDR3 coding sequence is TGTGCCACCAACTACATGGTAGGGGGCAACTATGGCTACACCTTC.

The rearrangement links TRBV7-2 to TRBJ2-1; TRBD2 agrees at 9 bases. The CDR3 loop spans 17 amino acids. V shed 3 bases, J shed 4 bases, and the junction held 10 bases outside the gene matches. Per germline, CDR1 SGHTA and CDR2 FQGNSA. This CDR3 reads CASSLEQAGGLYNEQFF. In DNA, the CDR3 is TGTGCCAGCAGCTTGGAACAAGCGGGAGGTTTGTACAATGAGCAGTTCTTC.

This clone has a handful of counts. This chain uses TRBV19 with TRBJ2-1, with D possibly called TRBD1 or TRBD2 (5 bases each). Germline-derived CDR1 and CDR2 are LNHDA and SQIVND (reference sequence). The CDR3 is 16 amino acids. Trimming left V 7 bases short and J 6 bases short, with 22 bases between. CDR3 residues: CASTPTGAPNSNEQFF. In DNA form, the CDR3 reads TGTGCCAGTACCCCCACCGGGGCCCCGAATTCCAATGAGCAGTTCTTC. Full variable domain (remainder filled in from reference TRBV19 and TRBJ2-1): DGGITQSPKYLFRKEGQNVTLSCEQNLNHDAMYWYRQDPGQGLRLIYYSQIVNDFQKGDIAEGYSVSREKKESFPLTVTSAQKNPTAFYLCASTPTGAPNSNEQFFGPGTRLTVL.